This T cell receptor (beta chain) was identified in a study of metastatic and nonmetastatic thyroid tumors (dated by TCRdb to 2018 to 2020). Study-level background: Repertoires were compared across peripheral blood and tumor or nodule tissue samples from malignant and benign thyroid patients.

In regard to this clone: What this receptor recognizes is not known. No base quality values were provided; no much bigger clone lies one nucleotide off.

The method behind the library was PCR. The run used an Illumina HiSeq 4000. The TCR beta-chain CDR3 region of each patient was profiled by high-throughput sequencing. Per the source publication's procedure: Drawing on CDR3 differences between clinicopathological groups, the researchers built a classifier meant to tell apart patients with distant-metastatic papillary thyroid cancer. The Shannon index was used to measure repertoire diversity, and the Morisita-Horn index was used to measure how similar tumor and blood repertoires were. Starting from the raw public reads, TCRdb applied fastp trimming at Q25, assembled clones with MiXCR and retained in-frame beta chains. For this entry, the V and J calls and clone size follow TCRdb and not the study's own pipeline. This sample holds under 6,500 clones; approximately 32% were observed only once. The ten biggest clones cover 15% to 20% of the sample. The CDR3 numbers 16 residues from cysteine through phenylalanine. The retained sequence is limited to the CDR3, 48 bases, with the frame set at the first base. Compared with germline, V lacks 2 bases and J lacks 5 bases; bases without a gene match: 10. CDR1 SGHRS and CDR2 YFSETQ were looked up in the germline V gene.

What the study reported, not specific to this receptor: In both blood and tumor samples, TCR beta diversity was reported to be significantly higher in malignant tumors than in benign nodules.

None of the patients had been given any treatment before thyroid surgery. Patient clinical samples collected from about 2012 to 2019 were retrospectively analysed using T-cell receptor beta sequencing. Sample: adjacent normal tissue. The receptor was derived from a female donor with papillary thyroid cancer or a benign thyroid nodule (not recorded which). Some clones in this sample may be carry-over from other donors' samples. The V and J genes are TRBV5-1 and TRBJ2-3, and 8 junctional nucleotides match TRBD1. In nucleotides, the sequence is TGCGCCAGCAGCTTAGTGGACAGGGCAGACGGAGATACGCAGTATTTT. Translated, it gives CASSLVDRADGDTQYF. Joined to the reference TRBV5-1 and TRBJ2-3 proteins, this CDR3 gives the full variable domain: KAGVTQTPRYLIKTRGQQVTLSCSPISGHRSVSWYQQTPGQGLQFLFEYFSETQRNKGNFPGRFSGRQFSNSRSEMNVSTLELGDSALYLCASSLVDRADGDTQYFGPGTRLTVL.